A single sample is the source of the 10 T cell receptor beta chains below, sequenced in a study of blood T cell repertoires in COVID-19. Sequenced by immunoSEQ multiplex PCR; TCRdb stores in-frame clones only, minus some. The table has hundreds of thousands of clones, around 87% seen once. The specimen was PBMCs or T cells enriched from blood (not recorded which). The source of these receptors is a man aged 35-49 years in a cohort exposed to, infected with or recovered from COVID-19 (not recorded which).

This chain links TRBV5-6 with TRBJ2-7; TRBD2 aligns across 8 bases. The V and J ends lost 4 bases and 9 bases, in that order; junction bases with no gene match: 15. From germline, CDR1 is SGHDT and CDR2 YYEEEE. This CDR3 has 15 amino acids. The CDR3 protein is CASSRSGAPFFGQYF. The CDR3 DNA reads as TGTGCCAGCAGCCGTAGCGGGGCGCCCTTTTTCGGGCAGTACTTC.

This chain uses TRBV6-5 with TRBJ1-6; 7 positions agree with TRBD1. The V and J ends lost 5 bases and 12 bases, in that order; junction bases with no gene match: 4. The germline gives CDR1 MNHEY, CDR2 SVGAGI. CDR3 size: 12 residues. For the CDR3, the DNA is TGTGCCAGCAGTCGTCAGGGGGGACCCCTCCACTTT. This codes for CASSRQGGPLHF.

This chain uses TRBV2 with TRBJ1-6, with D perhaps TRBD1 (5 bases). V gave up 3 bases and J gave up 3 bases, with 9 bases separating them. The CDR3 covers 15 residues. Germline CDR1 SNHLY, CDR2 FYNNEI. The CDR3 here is CASSDQGNYNSPLHF. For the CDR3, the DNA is TGTGCCAGCAGTGATCAGGGAAACTATAATTCACCCCTCCACTTT.

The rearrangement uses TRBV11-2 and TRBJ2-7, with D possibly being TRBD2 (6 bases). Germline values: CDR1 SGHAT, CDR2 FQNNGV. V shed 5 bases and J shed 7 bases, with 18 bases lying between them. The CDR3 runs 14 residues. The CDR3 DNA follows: TGTGCCAGCAGCCCCATGGAGCGGCGGGGAGAGCAGTACTTC. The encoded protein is CASSPMERRGEQYF.

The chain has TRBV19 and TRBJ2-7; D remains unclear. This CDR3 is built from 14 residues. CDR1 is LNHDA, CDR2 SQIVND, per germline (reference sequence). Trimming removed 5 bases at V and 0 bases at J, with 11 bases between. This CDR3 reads CASSAERSSYEQYF. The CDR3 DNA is TGTGCCAGTAGTGCGGAGCGCAGCTCCTACGAGCAGTACTTC. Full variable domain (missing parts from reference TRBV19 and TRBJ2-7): DGGITQSPKYLFRKEGQNVTLSCEQNLNHDAMYWYRQDPGQGLRLIYYSQIVNDFQKGDIAEGYSVSREKKESFPLTVTSAQKNPTAFYLCASSAERSSYEQYFGPGTRLTVT.

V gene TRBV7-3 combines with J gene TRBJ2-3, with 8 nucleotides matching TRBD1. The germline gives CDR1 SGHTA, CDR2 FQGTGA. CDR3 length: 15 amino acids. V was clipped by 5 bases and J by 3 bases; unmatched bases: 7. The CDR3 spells CASSATGVGTDTQYF. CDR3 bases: TGTGCCAGCAGCGCGACAGGGGTAGGGACAGATACGCAGTATTTT.

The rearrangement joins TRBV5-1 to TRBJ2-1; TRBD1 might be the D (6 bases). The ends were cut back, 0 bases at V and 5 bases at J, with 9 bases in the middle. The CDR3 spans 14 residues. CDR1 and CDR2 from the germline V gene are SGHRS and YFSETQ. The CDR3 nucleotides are TGCGCCAGCAGCTTGGGGGACACAGACAATGAGCAGTTCTTC. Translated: CASSLGDTDNEQFF. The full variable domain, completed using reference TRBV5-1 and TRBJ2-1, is KAGVTQTPRYLIKTRGQQVTLSCSPISGHRSVSWYQQTPGQGLQFLFEYFSETQRNKGNFPGRFSGRQFSNSRSEMNVSTLELGDSALYLCASSLGDTDNEQFFGPGTRLTVL.

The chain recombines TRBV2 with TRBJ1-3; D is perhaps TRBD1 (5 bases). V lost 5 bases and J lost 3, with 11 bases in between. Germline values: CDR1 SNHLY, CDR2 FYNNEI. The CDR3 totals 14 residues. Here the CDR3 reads CASSTQGNGNTIYF. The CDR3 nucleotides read TGTGCCAGCAGTACCCAGGGAAATGGAAACACCATATATTTT.

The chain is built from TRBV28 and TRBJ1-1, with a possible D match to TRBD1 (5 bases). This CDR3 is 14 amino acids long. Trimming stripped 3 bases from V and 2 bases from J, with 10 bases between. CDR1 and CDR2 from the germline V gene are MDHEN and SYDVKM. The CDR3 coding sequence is TGTGCCAGCAGTTTCTACAGGCCTAACACTGAAGCTTTCTTT. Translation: CASSFYRPNTEAFF. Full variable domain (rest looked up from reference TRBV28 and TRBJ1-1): DVKVTQSSRYLVKRTGEKVFLECVQDMDHENMFWYRQDPGLGLRLIYFSYDVKMKEKGDIPEGYSVSREKKERFSLILESASTNQTSMYLCASSFYRPNTEAFFGQGTRLTVV.

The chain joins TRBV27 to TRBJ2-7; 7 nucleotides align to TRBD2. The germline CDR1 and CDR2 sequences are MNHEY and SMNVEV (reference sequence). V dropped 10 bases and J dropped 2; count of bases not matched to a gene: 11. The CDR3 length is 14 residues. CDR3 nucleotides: TGTGCCACGTCTCGGGGGGTCCTAGCCTACGAGCAGTACTTC. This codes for CATSRGVLAYEQYF.